This T cell receptor beta chain was profiled in a study of cytomegalovirus exposure and HLA in healthy donors. PCR involved 60 Vbeta and 13 Jbeta primers. TCRdb keeps only in-frame clones here, not all; method: immunoSEQ multiplex PCR. The sample yields about 79,000 clones, more than 65% seen once. Regarding this clone: As yet, its antigen is unknown. Within the sample, other DNA sequences also encode this same CDR3.

Whole-study findings and limits: In vitro, a few CMV-associated chains proved specific for CMV antigens. Investigators reported approximately 150 TCR beta chains as tied to cytomegalovirus. Later on, an analysis tied 18,000 or so TCR beta sequences to HLA alleles at 0.05 false discovery rate.

With 4 bases clipped from V and 2 bases from J, the junction kept 1 base outside the gene matches. Germline assignment: CDR1 SEHNR and CDR2 FQNEAQ (reference sequence). The CDR3 contains 14 residues. The gene calls are TRBV7-9 and TRBJ1-5; 8 bases match TRBD1. The origin of this receptor is a man aged 60 to 75 in good health and CMV-seronegative. The sequenced material came from PBMCs. The CDR3: CASSSTGGNQPQHF. The CDR3 nucleotides read TGTGCCAGCAGCTCGACAGGGGGCAATCAGCCCCAGCATTTT. Supplemented by reference TRBV7-9 and TRBJ1-5, the full variable domain reads DTGVSQNPRHKITKRGQNVTFRCDPISEHNRLYWYRQTLGQGPEFLTYFQNEAQLEKSRLLSDRFSAERPKGSFSTLEIQRTEQGDSAMYLCASSSTGGNQPQHFGDGTRLSIL.